These T cell receptor beta chains were read from a single sample in a study of blood T cells in healthy people across ages. TCRdb processed the 5' RACE reads anew with MiXCR; each CDR3 protein has one entry. The repertoire consists of hundreds of thousands of distinct CDR3 sequences, with less than 35% occurring once and the leading ten covering roughly 17%. Sequencing was performed on blood. These receptors all stem from a woman aged 80 or over in good health. Each CDR3 is given with its conserved first and last residue. The D gene is left open where the match is weak. Expanded clones are given a class, and other clones once, few, many or no size at all.

j_call v_call d_call clone_size cdr3_aa cdr3_nt
TRBJ2-7 TRBV4-3 - - CASSQEAGSPDFEQYF TGCGCCAGCAGCCAAGAGGCAGGGTCCCCCGATTTCGAGCAGTACTTC
TRBJ2-2 TRBV5-1 - - CASSLGWGDHMNTGELFF TGCGCCAGCAGCCTCGGTTGGGGGGACCATATGAACACCGGGGAGCTGTTTTTT
TRBJ1-2 TRBV7-2 - many CASSFEAYGYTF TGTGCCAGCAGCTTCGAGGCCTATGGCTACACCTTC
TRBJ2-1 TRBV20-1 - - CSAREQGAVGQFF TGCAGTGCTAGAGAGCAGGGAGCGGTTGGGCAGTTCTTC
TRBJ1-6 TRBV6-6 TRBD1 many CASSSPDRVGATLHF TGTGCCAGCAGTTCTCCGGACAGGGTCGGGGCCACCCTCCACTTT
TRBJ2-1 TRBV12-3/TRBV12-4 - - CASSFPRVSSYNEQFF TGTGCCAGCAGTTTCCCAAGGGTGAGCTCCTACAATGAGCAGTTCTTC
TRBJ2-5 TRBV6-2/TRBV6-3 - few CASRGKGLLQETQYF TGTGCCAGCAGAGGGAAGGGACTCCTCCAAGAGACCCAGTACTTC
TRBJ2-5 TRBV10-3 - many CAISGGAQETQYF TGTGCCATCAGTGGCGGAGCTCAAGAGACCCAGTACTTC
TRBJ1-1 TRBV25-1 - many CASSPGQGTEAFF TGTGCCAGCAGTCCTGGGCAGGGCACTGAAGCTTTCTTT
TRBJ2-1 TRBV2 TRBD1 - CAWRTGLYNEQFF TGTGCCTGGCGGACAGGCCTATACAATGAGCAGTTCTTC
TRBJ2-7 TRBV5-1 - - CASSLEVGRWYEQYF TGCGCCAGCAGCCTCGAGGTGGGACGGTGGTACGAGCAGTACTTC
TRBJ1-4 TRBV7-9 - few CASSLVEQSNEKLFF TGTGCCAGCAGCTTAGTTGAGCAATCTAATGAAAAACTGTTTTTT
TRBJ2-7 TRBV13 TRBD1 many CASSRGGQGIYEQYF TGTGCCAGCAGCCGAGGAGGACAGGGAATATACGAGCAGTACTTC
TRBJ2-7 TRBV7-2 TRBD2 once CASSLGFLAGKKYEQYF TGTGCCAGCAGCTTAGGGTTTCTAGCGGGAAAGAAGTACGAGCAGTACTTC
TRBJ1-1 TRBV14 - - CASSQDMDRGVKNTEAFF TGTGCCAGCAGCCAAGATATGGACAGAGGGGTAAAGAACACTGAAGCTTTCTTT
TRBJ2-1 TRBV7-9 - many CASSLAQWNEQFF TGTGCCAGCAGCTTAGCACAGTGGAATGAGCAGTTCTTC
TRBJ1-2 TRBV6-2/TRBV6-3 - few CASSYDRSEGYTF TGTGCCAGCAGTTATGACAGGTCAGAAGGCTACACCTTC
TRBJ1-1 TRBV11-3 TRBD1 few CASNSPLPGQGVAFF TGTGCCAGCAATTCTCCCCTACCGGGACAGGGGGTGGCTTTCTTT
TRBJ2-7 TRBV9 - few CASSVDWGGSLNEQYF TGTGCCAGCAGCGTAGACTGGGGGGGCAGTTTGAATGAGCAGTACTTC
TRBJ2-3 TRBV5-1 TRBD2 many CASSSAASGGALDTQYF TGCGCCAGCAGCTCAGCGGCGAGCGGGGGGGCCCTCGATACGCAGTATTTT
TRBJ1-4 TRBV28 TRBD1 - CASSLSPGQAFEKLFF TGTGCCAGCAGCCTCTCCCCGGGACAGGCCTTTGAAAAACTGTTTTTT
TRBJ2-1 TRBV20-1 TRBD2 few CSAYLLAGEENEQFF TGCAGTGCTTATCTACTAGCGGGAGAAGAGAACGAGCAGTTCTTC
TRBJ2-7 TRBV21-1 - many CASSKAYQTSGGAREQYF TGTGCCAGCAGCAAAGCATATCAAACCAGCGGGGGGGCACGGGAGCAGTACTTC
TRBJ1-1 TRBV24-1 - once CATSGAANTEAYF TGTGCCACCAGTGGGGCAGCGAACACTGAAGCTTACTTT
TRBJ2-4 TRBV7-8 TRBD1 many CASSLEPRTGGSRAKNIQYF TGTGCCAGCAGCTTAGAACCCAGGACAGGGGGATCAAGAGCCAAAAACATTCAGTACTTC
TRBJ2-7 TRBV18 - many CASSRVYRNEQYF TGTGCCAGCTCTAGGGTCTACAGAAACGAGCAGTACTTC
TRBJ2-5 TRBV11-2 - many CASSLESDTHQETQYF TGTGCCAGCAGCTTAGAATCGGACACGCACCAAGAGACCCAGTACTTC
TRBJ1-5 TRBV7-8 - many CASSLGPSGPYQPQHF TGTGCCAGCAGCTTAGGTCCCTCAGGCCCCTATCAGCCCCAGCATTTT
TRBJ1-2 TRBV24-1 - - CATSILFGELEGYTF TGTGCCACCAGCATATTATTCGGCGAATTGGAGGGCTACACCTTC